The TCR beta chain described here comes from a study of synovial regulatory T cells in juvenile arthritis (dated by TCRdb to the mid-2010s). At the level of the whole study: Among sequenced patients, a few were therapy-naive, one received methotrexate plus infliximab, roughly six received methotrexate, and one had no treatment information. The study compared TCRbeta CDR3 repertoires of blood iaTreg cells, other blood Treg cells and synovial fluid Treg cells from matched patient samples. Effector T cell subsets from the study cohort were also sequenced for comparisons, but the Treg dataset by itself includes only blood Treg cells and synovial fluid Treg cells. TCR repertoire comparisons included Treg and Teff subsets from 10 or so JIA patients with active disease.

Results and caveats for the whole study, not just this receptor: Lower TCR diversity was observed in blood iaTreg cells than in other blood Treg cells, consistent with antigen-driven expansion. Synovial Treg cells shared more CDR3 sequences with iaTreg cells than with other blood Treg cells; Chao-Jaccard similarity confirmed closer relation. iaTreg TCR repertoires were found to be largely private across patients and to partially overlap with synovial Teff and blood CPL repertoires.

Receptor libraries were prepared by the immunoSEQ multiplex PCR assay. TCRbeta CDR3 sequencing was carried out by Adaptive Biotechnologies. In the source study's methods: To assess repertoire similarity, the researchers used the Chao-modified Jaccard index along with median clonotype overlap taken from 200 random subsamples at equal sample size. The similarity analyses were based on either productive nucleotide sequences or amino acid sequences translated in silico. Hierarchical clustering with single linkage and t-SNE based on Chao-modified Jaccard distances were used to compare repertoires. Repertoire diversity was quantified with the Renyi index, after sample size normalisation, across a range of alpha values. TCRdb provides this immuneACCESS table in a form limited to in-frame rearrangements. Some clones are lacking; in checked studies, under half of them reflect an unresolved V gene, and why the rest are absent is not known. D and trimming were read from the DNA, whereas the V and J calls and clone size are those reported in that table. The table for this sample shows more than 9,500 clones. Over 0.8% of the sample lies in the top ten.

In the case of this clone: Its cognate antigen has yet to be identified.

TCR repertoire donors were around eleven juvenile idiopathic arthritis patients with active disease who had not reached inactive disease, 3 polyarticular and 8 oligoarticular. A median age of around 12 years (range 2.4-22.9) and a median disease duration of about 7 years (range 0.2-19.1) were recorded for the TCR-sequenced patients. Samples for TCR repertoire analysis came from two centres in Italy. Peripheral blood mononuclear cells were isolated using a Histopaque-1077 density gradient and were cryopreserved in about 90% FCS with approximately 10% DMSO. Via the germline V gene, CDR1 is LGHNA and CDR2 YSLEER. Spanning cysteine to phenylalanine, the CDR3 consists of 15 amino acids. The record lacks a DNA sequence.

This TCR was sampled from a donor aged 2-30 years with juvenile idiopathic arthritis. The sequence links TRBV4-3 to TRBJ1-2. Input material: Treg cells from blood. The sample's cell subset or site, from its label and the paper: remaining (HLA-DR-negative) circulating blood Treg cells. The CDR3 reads CASSQASLQKGGYTF.